This TCR beta chain appears in the sequencing data of a study of cytomegalovirus exposure and HLA in healthy donors. Overall study context: Of around 400 genotyped donors, 81% grouped in the Caucasian-associated ancestry cluster. Study outcomes and limitations: Near-uniform donor sequencing depth was presumed by presence/absence analyses. A later analysis appeared to link common viral pathogens to several of the most significant clusters.

The CDR3 consists of 14 residues. The germline CDR1 and CDR2 sequences are LNHNV and YYDKDF (reference sequence). Trimming took 3 bases from V and 7 from J; bases not matched to a gene: 0. It was with 60 Vbeta and 13 Jbeta primers that the PCR ran. Assay: immunoSEQ multiplex PCR; the TCRdb copy retains only in-frame clones and omits some. The sample consists of 150,000 to 200,000 clones, about four fifths of them appearing once. In the case of this clone: Its antigen is currently unknown.

Sequenced material: PBMCs. The clonotype originates from a male donor in good health and CMV-seronegative. The chain recombines TRBV15 with TRBJ1-6, with TRBD1 matching over 10 bases. The CDR3 coding sequence is TGTGCCACCAGCAGGGGACAGGGGAATTCACCCCTCCACTTT. Translation: CATSRGQGNSPLHF.